Presented here are 27 T cell receptor beta chains from one specimen sequenced in a study of blood T cell repertoires in COVID-19. The protocol was immunoSEQ multiplex PCR, while the TCRdb copy is restricted to in-frame clones and leaves out a portion. The sample yields some 89,000 clones, just over 90% seen once. The sample consisted of peripheral blood. Receptor source: a man aged 55 to 70 with acute or convalescent COVID-19.

The chain is built from TRBV5-5 and TRBJ1-1; tentatively, D is TRBD1 (6 bases). CDR1 SGHKS and CDR2 YYEKEE come from the germline V gene (reference sequence). CDR3 size: 17 residues. The ends were cut back, 1 base at V and 3 bases at J, with 19 bases in the middle. This CDR3 reads CASSLTWSGPGDTEAFF. The CDR3 DNA is TGTGCCAGCAGCTTGACATGGTCAGGCCCAGGGGACACTGAAGCTTTCTTT.

This clone was recorded a few times. The V call is TRBV4-1, the J call TRBJ1-1, with TRBD1 identical over 11 bases. Germline V gene lookup returns CDR1 MGHRA and CDR2 YSYEKL. The J segment lost 10 bases and the V segment lost 4 bases, leaving 5 bases of the junction unmatched. The CDR3 runs to 13 residues. CDR3 in amino acids: CASSLVGTGGAFF. CDR3 sequence (DNA): TGCGCCAGCAGCCTTGTCGGGACAGGGGGAGCTTTCTTT.

In this sample, this clone turned up once. The chain couples TRBV2 to TRBJ2-1, with 9 bases lining up with TRBD2. This CDR3 has 13 residues. V lost 9 bases, J lost 5 bases, and 5 bases stayed unmatched. Germline CDR1 SNHLY, CDR2 FYNNEI. CDR3 sequence reads: CASLAGPDNEQFF. CDR3 sequence (DNA): TGTGCCAGTCTAGCGGGGCCCGACAATGAGCAGTTCTTC.

V is TRBV7-8 and J is TRBJ1-2; D uncertain. Germline assignment: CDR1 SGHVS and CDR2 FQNEAQ. With 7 bases removed from V and 4 bases from J, the gap between germline ends came to 19 bases. The CDR3 consists of 15 residues. The CDR3 coding sequence is TGTGCCAGCACCCGGGGAGTAAGGGAGCGCTATGGCTACACCTTC. It codes for CASTRGVRERYGYTF.

Comment on this clone: This sequence may be a read error, since a much larger clone differs from it by one base. The chain carries TRBV5-4 and TRBJ1-6; D gene uncertain. Germline assignment: CDR1 SGHNT and CDR2 YYREEE (reference sequence). V was trimmed by 5 bases and J by 6 bases, leaving 6 bases between them. This CDR3 spans 12 amino acids. The CDR3 DNA sequence: TGTGCCAGCAGAGACACTAATTCACCCCTCCACTTT. Translated: CASRDTNSPLHF.

The chain carries TRBV5-1 and TRBJ2-2; no clear D gene. In germline, CDR1 is SGHRS, CDR2 YFSETQ. CDR3 length: 13 residues. Trimming took 2 bases from V and 4 from J, leaving 6 bases between them. The CDR3 spells CASSFDFTGELFF. CDR3 coding DNA: TGCGCCAGCAGCTTTGACTTCACCGGGGAGCTGTTTTTT.

The chain combines TRBV18 with TRBJ2-3; a weak D match, TRBD2 (7 bases). The CDR3 extends over 15 amino acids. In germline, CDR1 is KGHSH, CDR2 LQKENI. Trimming pared 2 bases from V and 6 bases from J, leaving 15 bases between. The CDR3 nucleotides are TGTGCCAGCTCACCAGTGCGGGGGCGTGACGATACGCAGTATTTT. Protein product: CASSPVRGRDDTQYF.

The V call is TRBV12-3 or TRBV12-4, the J call TRBJ2-7; perhaps TRBD1 as D (5 bases). The CDR3 covers 13 residues. Trimming removed 6 bases at V and 3 bases at J, with 12 bases between. This CDR3 reads CASSQTQGYEQYF. The CDR3 coding sequence is TGTGCCAGCAGCCAGACCCAGGGCTACGAGCAGTACTTC.

This chain uses TRBV11-1 with TRBJ2-5; maybe TRBD2 (6 bases). There are 14 residues in the CDR3. Germline CDR1 reads SGHAT; CDR2 reads FQDESV (reference sequence). The ends were cut back, 5 bases at V and 5 bases at J, with 15 bases in the middle. The CDR3 spells CASSPRDFGETQYF. The CDR3 nucleotides are TGTGCCAGCAGCCCGCGGGACTTTGGGGAGACCCAGTACTTC.

This chain connects TRBV14 to TRBJ2-3; TRBD2 matches at 10 bases. Germline-derived CDR1 and CDR2 are SGHDN and FVKESK. This CDR3 is 20 amino acids long. V dropped 10 bases and J dropped 1; count of bases not matched to a gene: 23. This CDR3 reads CATIGPGEKRGGRGTDTQYF. The CDR3, as DNA: TGTGCCACTATTGGTCCCGGGGAGAAGCGGGGGGGCCGTGGCACAGATACGCAGTATTTT. Combining the CDR3 with reference TRBV14 and TRBJ2-3 gives the whole variable domain EAGVTQFPSHSVIEKGQTVTLRCDPISGHDNLYWYRRVMGKEIKFLLHFVKESKQDESGMPNNRFLAERTGGTYSTLKVQPAELEDSGVYFCATIGPGEKRGGRGTDTQYFGPGTRLTVL.

A single count supports this clone. The chain employs TRBV27 and TRBJ1-2; TRBD1 might be the D (5 bases). The CDR3 runs to 15 residues. V was shortened by 3 bases and J by 4 bases, with 15 bases between the two germline ends. Germline V gene data show CDR1 as MNHEY and CDR2 as SMNVEV (reference sequence). CDR3 protein: CASSFGGLEGYGYTF. CDR3 DNA sequence: TGTGCCAGCAGTTTTGGGGGGTTGGAGGGCTATGGCTACACCTTC.

V and J are TRBV18 and TRBJ1-4; TRBD1 agrees at 8 bases. Germline lookup yields CDR1 KGHSH and CDR2 LQKENI. V was pared by 3 bases and J by 6 bases, with 12 bases of the junction left unmatched. This CDR3 has 17 residues. The CDR3 bases are TGTGCCAGCTCACCCCGTTCCCGGCCAGGGGGCGATGAAAAACTGTTTTTT. Translating it yields CASSPRSRPGGDEKLFF.

V and J are TRBV18 and TRBJ2-2; 9 bases agree with TRBD1. The CDR3 is made up of 16 amino acids. Per the germline V gene, CDR1 is KGHSH and CDR2 is LQKENI. The V gene end was trimmed by 3 bases and the J gene end by 6 bases; junction bases not matched to a gene: 8. The DNA for the CDR3 is TGTGCCAGCTCACCTCAACCGGGACAGGGACCCGGGGAGCTGTTTTTT. It encodes CASSPQPGQGPGELFF.

The chain carries TRBV19 and TRBJ1-3; D is possibly TRBD1 (5 bases). Trimming pared 5 bases from V and 0 bases from J, leaving 11 bases between. The CDR3 runs to 15 residues. Germline V lookup: CDR1 LNHDA, CDR2 SQIVND (reference sequence). The CDR3 DNA reads TGTGCCAGTAGTGGGGCAGTTAGCTCTGGAAACACCATATATTTT. This encodes CASSGAVSSGNTIYF.

A word on this clone: One junction end disagrees with the germline gene, perhaps due to a read error. The chain has TRBV5-4 and TRBJ2-1, with 9 bases lining up with TRBD1. CDR1 SGHNT and CDR2 YYREEE come from the germline V gene (reference sequence). The CDR3 consists of 15 residues. CDR3 in DNA: TGTGTCAGCAGTTTCCCGGGACAGGGTAAGGGTGAGCAGTTCTTC. This translates into CVSSFPGQGKGEQFF.

The chain is built from TRBV6-1 and TRBJ2-2; possible D gene TRBD2, 5 bases. The ends were cut back, 0 bases at V and 0 bases at J, with 14 bases in the middle. The CDR3 totals 18 residues. CDR1 and CDR2 (germline): MNHNS, SASEGT. The CDR3 nucleotides are TGTGCCAGCAGTGAAGCGTGGGAAGGAGCGGCGAACACCGGGGAGCTGTTTTTT. Translated: CASSEAWEGAANTGELFF.

The chain carries TRBV12-5 and TRBJ1-1; 10 bases fit TRBD1. The trim removed 5 bases at V and 5 bases at J, leaving 5 bases unmatched. Germline CDR1 is LGHNT and CDR2 is FRNRAP. The CDR3 length is 14 residues. The CDR3 region has the DNA TGTGCTAGTGGTCCGACAGGGGGCAGGACTGAAGCTTTCTTT. Translating it yields CASGPTGGRTEAFF.

A note on this clone: Compared with germline, one end of the junction differs, possibly owing to a read error. The rearrangement links TRBV6-5 to TRBJ2-3; 8 nucleotides align to TRBD2. The CDR3 totals 10 residues. The V gene's germline CDR1 is MNHEY and CDR2 SVGAGI. This CDR3 reads CASRPPGGHF. The CDR3 coding sequence is TGTGCCAGCAGGCCCCCGGGAGGGCATTTT.

The rearrangement joins TRBV7-9 to TRBJ1-1, with D possibly being TRBD1 (5 bases). This CDR3 is built from 16 residues. Trimming pared 5 bases from V and 5 bases from J, leaving 21 bases between. CDR1 is SEHNR and CDR2 is FQNEAQ in the germline V gene (reference sequence). The CDR3 DNA follows: TGTGCCAGCAGCCGACTCACCGGGCCGGGGGGGACTGAAGCTTTCTTT. Its protein is CASSRLTGPGGTEAFF.

The CDR3 nucleotides are TGTGCCAGCAGCCAGACAGGGTATGAAGCTTTCTTT. Protein sequence: CASSQTGYEAFF. The chain recombines TRBV7-9 with TRBJ1-1, with 7 bases that match TRBD1. CDR1 is SEHNR and CDR2 is FQNEAQ in the germline V gene (reference sequence). The trim removed 5 bases at V and 7 bases at J, leaving 4 bases unmatched. The CDR3 extends over 12 amino acids.

In its sample, this clone was seen a few times. V gene TRBV5-1 combines with J gene TRBJ1-2; 12 bases are a match to TRBD1. The ends lost 4 bases at V and 6 bases at J; junction bases unmatched: 7. CDR3 size: 15 residues. Germline-derived CDR1 and CDR2 are SGHRS and YFSETQ. CDR3 bases: TGCGCCAGCAGCACCGGGACAGGGGGCTTAGATGGCTACACCTTC. It codes for CASSTGTGGLDGYTF.

The chain carries TRBV6-2 or TRBV6-3 and TRBJ1-2; 9 nucleotides match TRBD1. J gave up 2 bases and V 6 bases, and 10 bases lay outside the gene matches. CDR1 and CDR2 from the germline V gene are MNHEY and SVGEGT. CDR3 size: 16 residues. The CDR3 DNA reads TGTGCCAGCAGCAGCGGCTACAGGGGGCCCAACTATGGCTACACCTTC. It codes for CASSSGYRGPNYGYTF.

The V call is TRBV5-5, the J call TRBJ1-1, with D tentatively TRBD1 (5 bases). CDR3 length equals 15 residues. Germline-derived CDR1 and CDR2 are SGHKS and YYEKEE (reference sequence). V was trimmed by 0 bases and J by 1 base, leaving 10 bases between them. The CDR3 sequence is CASSLAAGPNTEAFF. In nucleotides, the CDR3 is TGTGCCAGCAGCTTGGCCGCGGGGCCGAACACTGAAGCTTTCTTT.

The chain carries TRBV7-8 and TRBJ1-2; TRBD1 agrees at 8 bases. CDR3 length: 13 residues. Germline lookup yields CDR1 SGHVS and CDR2 FQNEAQ. V lost 5 bases, J lost 11 bases, and 10 bases stayed unmatched. Here the CDR3 reads CASSPADRGWYTF. The DNA of the CDR3 is TGTGCCAGCAGCCCTGCAGACAGGGGATGGTACACCTTC.

This sequence joins TRBV10-2 and TRBJ2-5; 8 bases align to TRBD1. This CDR3 has 14 amino acids. The V gene's germline CDR1 is WSHSY and CDR2 SAAADI. J was trimmed by 2 bases and V by 4 bases; bases with no gene match: 3. The CDR3 DNA is TGCGCCAGCAGTGGTAGGACAGGGCAAGAGACCCAGTACTTC. It codes for CASSGRTGQETQYF.

This clone was seen only once. This chain connects TRBV20-1 to TRBJ2-5, with TRBD1 identical over 10 bases. After removal of 6 bases from V and 9 bases from J, the junction contained 16 bases not matched to a gene. This CDR3 contains 15 residues. Germline assignment: CDR1 DFQATT and CDR2 SNEGSKA (reference sequence). The CDR3 region has the DNA TGCAGTGCCAGTCAGGGACAGGGGCTGGGGGCAGCCCAGTACTTC. Translated: CSASQGQGLGAAQYF.

The chain links TRBV5-1 to TRBJ1-1; D gene uncertain. Trimming took off 3 bases at V and 0 bases at J, with 9 bases between the two ends. The CDR3 sequence is 14 residues long. Germline assignment: CDR1 SGHRS and CDR2 YFSETQ. The CDR3 DNA reads as TGCGCCAGCAGCTCAGGATACCTGAACACTGAAGCTTTCTTT. Protein product: CASSSGYLNTEAFF.